This TCR beta chain was recovered during a study of identical twins. This clonotype has a handful of counts. The V gene end was trimmed by 2 bases and the J gene end by 0 bases; junction bases not matched to a gene: 7. Germline loops: CDR1 SGHKS, CDR2 YYEKEE (reference sequence). This CDR3 spans 17 amino acids. Via MiXCR, TCRdb re-called the 5' RACE reads, giving one row per CDR3 protein. In the table there are fewer than 900,000 distinct CDR3 sequences, around 20% of which are singletons. The data also belong to a second study, concerning T cells expressing NK-cell markers.

The chain uses TRBV5-5 and TRBJ2-1, with 8 bases matching TRBD2. Sequencing used PBMCs. The sequence came from a woman younger than 35 in good health. The CDR3 sequence is CASSLGSGSRSYNEQFF. The DNA of the CDR3 is TGTGCCAGCAGCTTAGGAAGCGGGAGTCGCTCCTACAATGAGCAGTTCTTC.